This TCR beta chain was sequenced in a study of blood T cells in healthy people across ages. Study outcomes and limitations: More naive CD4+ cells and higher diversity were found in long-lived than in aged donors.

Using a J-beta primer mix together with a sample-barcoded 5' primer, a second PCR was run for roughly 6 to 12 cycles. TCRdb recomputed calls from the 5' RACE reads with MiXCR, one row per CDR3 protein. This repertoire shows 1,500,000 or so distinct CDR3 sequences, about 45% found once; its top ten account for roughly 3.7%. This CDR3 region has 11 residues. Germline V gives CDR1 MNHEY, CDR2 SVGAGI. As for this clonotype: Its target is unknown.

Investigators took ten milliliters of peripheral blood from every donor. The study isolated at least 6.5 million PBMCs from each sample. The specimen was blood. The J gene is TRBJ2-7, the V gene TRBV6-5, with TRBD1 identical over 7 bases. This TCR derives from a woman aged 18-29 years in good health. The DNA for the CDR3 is TGTGCGACAGGGCCAACCTACGAGCAGTACTTC. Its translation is CATGPTYEQYF.